A single T cell receptor beta chain is shown here with its context. Its antigen remains unidentified. This sample stems from a study of radiotherapy plus CTLA-4 blockade in lung cancer. The table came from immunoSEQ multiplex PCR; TCRdb's copy has only in-frame clones and leaves some out. The sample carries some 60,000 clones, 75% to 85% recorded once. Findings and limits, study-wide: Interferon-beta and early blood T cell clone dynamics reportedly predicted response best.

Per the germline V gene, CDR1 is MDHEN and CDR2 is SYDVKM. The CDR3 covers 14 residues. V lost 6 bases, J lost 3 bases, and 6 bases stayed unmatched. Treatment of patients with chemo-refractory metastatic non-small-cell lung cancer consisted of focal radiation plus CTLA-4 blockade with ipilimumab. This chain connects TRBV28 to TRBJ1-1, with 8 bases matching TRBD1. Sequenced material: peripheral blood, taken from a patient treated with radiotherapy plus ipilimumab. The source is a human donor with non-small cell lung cancer who had a partial response to radiotherapy plus ipilimumab. CDR3 residues: CASRLDRDYTEAFF. CDR3 in DNA: TGTGCCAGCAGATTGGACAGGGATTACACTGAAGCTTTCTTT.